This TCR beta chain was recorded in a study of human T cells and chemical hapten exposure. Time point meaning: patch test 1, 2 weeks after DPC sensitization. Treatment in this sample: therapeutic diphenylcyclopropenone sensitization with weekly scalp DPC. Whole blood, unfractionated, served as the material for total RNA extraction. This clonotype was detected many times. In germline, CDR1 is SGHVS, CDR2 FQNEAQ. Trimming removed 5 bases from V and 2 bases from J, with 10 bases in between. The CDR3 extends over 13 amino acids. TCRdb used MiXCR to reprocess the RACE reads, holding one entry per CDR3 protein. The sample consists of about 37,000 distinct CDR3 sequences, approximately 6.3% of them appearing once.

The TCR sequence derives from a woman in her twenties or thirties with alopecia areata. Some clones in this sample may be carry-over from other donors' samples. The specimen was whole blood, collected in connection with sensitization to the hapten diphenylcyclopropenone (DPC). The chain recombines TRBV7-8 with TRBJ2-7, with no clear D. For the CDR3, the DNA is TGTGCCAGCAGCCCCATTCAACCCTACGAGCAGTACTTC. Amino acids: CASSPIQPYEQYF.